This entry lists 9 T cell receptor beta chains sequenced from one sample in a study of beta chain features in type 1 diabetes. Study-wide results and caveats: Shortening that was moderate but significant affected the TCRB CDR3s of Type 1 diabetes patients in all four CD4+ subsets.

Their antigen targets remain unknown. The entirety of the isolated RNA underwent reverse transcription, so expressed TCRB transcripts were sequenced. Generated by immunoSEQ multiplex PCR, the TCRdb table keeps only in-frame clones and is missing some. The sample gives some 370,000 clones, about 10% of which show up once; around 0.66% is in the top ten. The sample taken for sequencing was central memory CD4+ T cells from blood. Receptor source: a man aged 30 to 39 with type 1 diabetes.

This chain connects TRBV6-1 to TRBJ2-3; TRBD2 agrees at 7 bases. J lost 6 bases, V lost 6 bases, and 3 bases had no gene match. The V gene's germline CDR1 is MNHNS and CDR2 SASEGT. The CDR3 runs to 12 residues. CDR3 sequence (DNA): TGTGCCAGCAGGCCACTAGCGGATACGCAGTATTTT. Translating gives CASRPLADTQYF.

The chain has TRBV19 and TRBJ2-5, with a tentative D call TRBD2 (6 bases). The V and J ends lost 4 bases and 2 bases respectively, with 20 bases between them. The CDR3 is 17 residues long. In germline, CDR1 is LNHDA, CDR2 SQIVND (reference sequence). The CDR3 DNA sequence: TGTGCCAGTAGTAGAAGAGGAGGCGGGACGACTCAAGAGACCCAGTACTTC. Translated: CASSRRGGGTTQETQYF.

CDR3 loop: CASSTWDTARDPAGQQYF. CDR3 coding DNA: TGTGCCAGTAGTACCTGGGACACCGCGCGGGATCCGGCGGGTCAGCAGTACTTC. This chain links TRBV19 with TRBJ2-7; possibly TRBD1 or TRBD2 for D (6 bases each). V lost 4 bases to trimming and J lost 8 bases, with 30 bases between them. This CDR3 has 18 amino acids. Germline V lookup: CDR1 LNHDA, CDR2 SQIVND (reference sequence).

The table lists this clone with a few counts. The chain carries TRBV28 and TRBJ1-5, with 7 nucleotides matching TRBD1. The CDR3 spans 12 residues. CDR1 and CDR2 from the germline V gene are MDHEN and SYDVKM. The junction had 0 bases not matched to a gene; V was cut back by 5 bases and J by 5 bases. The chain's CDR3 is CASSTGDQPQHF. For the CDR3, the DNA is TGTGCCAGCAGTACAGGGGATCAGCCCCAGCATTTT.

The V and J genes are TRBV11-2 and TRBJ2-7; 9 nucleotides match TRBD1. The CDR3 is 16 amino acids. The junction had 7 bases not matched to a gene; V was cut back by 1 base and J by 3 bases. Germline CDR1 is SGHAT and CDR2 is FQNNGV. The CDR3 reads CASSLGRDRVYYEQYF. CDR3 in DNA: TGTGCCAGCAGCTTAGGTCGGGACAGGGTATACTACGAGCAGTACTTC.

This clone has ten or more counts. This chain links TRBV11-2 with TRBJ1-1; D may be TRBD1 (5 bases). Trimming stripped 2 bases from V and 0 bases from J, with 19 bases between. This CDR3 has 18 residues. Germline V gene sequence: CDR1 SGHAT, CDR2 FQNNGV. CDR3 region: CASSLSGFPGRVNTEAFF. DNA for the CDR3: TGTGCCAGCAGCTTATCAGGTTTTCCGGGACGGGTGAACACTGAAGCTTTCTTT.

This chain uses TRBV12-5 with TRBJ2-2, with TRBD2 matching over 16 bases. This CDR3 comprises 19 residues. CDR1 and CDR2 from the germline V gene are LGHNT and FRNRAP. With 2 bases clipped from V and 8 bases from J, the junction kept 11 bases outside the gene matches. In DNA, the CDR3 is TGTGCTAGTGGTTTGAAGGGACTAGCGGGAGGGCCTAGAAGTGGGGAGCTGTTTTTT. Residues: CASGLKGLAGGPRSGELFF.

The chain joins TRBV28 to TRBJ1-2; perhaps TRBD1 as D (5 bases). Germline values: CDR1 MDHEN, CDR2 SYDVKM. The germline V and J ends were trimmed by 6 bases and 4 bases, with 18 bases remaining between them. The CDR3 is 15 amino acids. This chain's CDR3 is CASRRRGLGLYGYTF. In DNA, the CDR3 is TGTGCCAGCAGGCGACGGGGCTTAGGGCTCTATGGCTACACCTTC.

The CDR3 nucleotides are TGTGCCAGTAGTATATTTCCGGGATCGAACACTGAAGCTTTCTTT. The encoded protein is CASSIFPGSNTEAFF. The rearrangement uses TRBV19 and TRBJ1-1; D remains ambiguous. Trimming stripped 2 bases from V and 1 base from J, with 11 bases between. This CDR3 region has 15 residues. In germline, CDR1 is LNHDA, CDR2 SQIVND (reference sequence). The full variable domain, with the rest looked up from reference TRBV19 and TRBJ1-1, is DGGITQSPKYLFRKEGQNVTLSCEQNLNHDAMYWYRQDPGQGLRLIYYSQIVNDFQKGDIAEGYSVSREKKESFPLTVTSAQKNPTAFYLCASSIFPGSNTEAFFGQGTRLTVV.